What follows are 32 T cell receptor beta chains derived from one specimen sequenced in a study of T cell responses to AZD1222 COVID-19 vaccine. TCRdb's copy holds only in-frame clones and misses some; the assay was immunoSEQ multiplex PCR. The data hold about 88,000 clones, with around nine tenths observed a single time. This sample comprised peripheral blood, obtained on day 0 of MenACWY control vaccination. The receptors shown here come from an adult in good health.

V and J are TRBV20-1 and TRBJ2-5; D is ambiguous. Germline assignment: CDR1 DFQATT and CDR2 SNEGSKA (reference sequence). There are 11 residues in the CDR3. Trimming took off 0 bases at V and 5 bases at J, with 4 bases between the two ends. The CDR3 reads CSARDDETQYF. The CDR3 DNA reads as TGCAGTGCTAGAGATGACGAGACCCAGTACTTC.

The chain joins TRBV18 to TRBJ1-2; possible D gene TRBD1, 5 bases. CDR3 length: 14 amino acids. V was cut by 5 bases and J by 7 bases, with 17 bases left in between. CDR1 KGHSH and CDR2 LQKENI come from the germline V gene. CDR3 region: CASSAPGKEGGYTF. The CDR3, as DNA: TGTGCCAGCTCAGCCCCAGGGAAGGAAGGTGGCTACACCTTC.

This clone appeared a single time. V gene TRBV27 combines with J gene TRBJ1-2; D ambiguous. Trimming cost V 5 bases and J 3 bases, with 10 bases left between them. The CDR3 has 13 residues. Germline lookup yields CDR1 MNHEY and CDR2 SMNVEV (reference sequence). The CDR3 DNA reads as TGTGCCAGCAGTACCCCCCCGTACTATGGCTACACCTTC. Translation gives CASSTPPYYGYTF.

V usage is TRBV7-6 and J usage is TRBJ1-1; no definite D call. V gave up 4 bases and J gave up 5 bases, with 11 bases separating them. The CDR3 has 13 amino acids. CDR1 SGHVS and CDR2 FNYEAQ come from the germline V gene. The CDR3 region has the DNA TGTGCCAGCAGCTCGCAAGAAGAGACTGAAGCTTTCTTT. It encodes CASSSQEETEAFF. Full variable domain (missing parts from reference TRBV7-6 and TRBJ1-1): GAGVSQSPRYKVTKRGQDVALRCDPISGHVSLYWYRQALGQGPEFLTYFNYEAQQDKSGLPNDRFSAERPEGSISTLTIQRTEQRDSAMYRCASSSQEETEAFFGQGTRLTVV.

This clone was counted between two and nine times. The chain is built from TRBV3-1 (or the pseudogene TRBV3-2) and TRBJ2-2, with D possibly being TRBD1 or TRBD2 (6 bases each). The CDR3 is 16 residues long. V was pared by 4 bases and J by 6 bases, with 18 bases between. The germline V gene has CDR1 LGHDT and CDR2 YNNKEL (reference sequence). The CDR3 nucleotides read TGTGCCAGCAGCCTCCCAAGGGGGGCCCACCCCGGGGAGCTGTTTTTT. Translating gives CASSLPRGAHPGELFF.

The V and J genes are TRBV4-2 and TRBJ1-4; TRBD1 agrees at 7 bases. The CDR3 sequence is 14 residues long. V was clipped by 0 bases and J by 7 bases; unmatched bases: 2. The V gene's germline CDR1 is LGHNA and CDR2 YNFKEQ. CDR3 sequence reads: CASSQEEGAEKLFF. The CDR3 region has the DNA TGTGCCAGCAGCCAAGAAGAGGGGGCTGAAAAACTGTTTTTT.

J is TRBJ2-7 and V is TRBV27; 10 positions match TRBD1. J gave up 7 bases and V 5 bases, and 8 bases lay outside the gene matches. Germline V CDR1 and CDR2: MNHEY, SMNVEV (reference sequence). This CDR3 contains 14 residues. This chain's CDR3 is CASSLGTGENEQYF. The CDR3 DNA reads TGTGCCAGCAGTCTTGGGACAGGGGAAAATGAGCAGTACTTC.

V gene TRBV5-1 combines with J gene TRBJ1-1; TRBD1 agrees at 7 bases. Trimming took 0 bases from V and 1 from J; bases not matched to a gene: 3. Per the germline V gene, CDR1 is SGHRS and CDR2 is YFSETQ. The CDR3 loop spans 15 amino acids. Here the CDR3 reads CASSLGNRGNTEAFF. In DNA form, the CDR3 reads TGCGCCAGCAGCTTGGGGAACAGGGGGAACACTGAAGCTTTCTTT. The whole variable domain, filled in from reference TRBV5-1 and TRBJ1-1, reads KAGVTQTPRYLIKTRGQQVTLSCSPISGHRSVSWYQQTPGQGLQFLFEYFSETQRNKGNFPGRFSGRQFSNSRSEMNVSTLELGDSALYLCASSLGNRGNTEAFFGQGTRLTVV.

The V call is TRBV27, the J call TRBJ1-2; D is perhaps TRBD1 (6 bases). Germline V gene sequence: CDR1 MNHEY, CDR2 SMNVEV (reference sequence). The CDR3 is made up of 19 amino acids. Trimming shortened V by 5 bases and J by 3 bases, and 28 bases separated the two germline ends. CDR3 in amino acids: CASSPSRDTLANRHYGYTF. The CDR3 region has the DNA TGTGCCAGCAGTCCTTCCCGGGACACGCTCGCGAACAGACACTATGGCTACACCTTC.

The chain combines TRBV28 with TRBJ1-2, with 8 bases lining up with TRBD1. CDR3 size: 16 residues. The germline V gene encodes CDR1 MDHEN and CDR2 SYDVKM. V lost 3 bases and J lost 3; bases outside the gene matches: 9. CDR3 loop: CASSFPDGTGYYGYTF. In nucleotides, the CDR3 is TGTGCCAGCAGTTTCCCAGACGGGACAGGCTACTATGGCTACACCTTC.

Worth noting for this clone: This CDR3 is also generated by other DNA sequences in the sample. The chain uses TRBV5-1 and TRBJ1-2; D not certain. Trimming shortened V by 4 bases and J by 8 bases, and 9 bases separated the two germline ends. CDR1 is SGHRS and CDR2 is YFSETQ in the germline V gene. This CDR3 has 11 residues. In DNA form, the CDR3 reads TGCGCCAGCAGCCCCGGCGGGGGCTACACCTTC. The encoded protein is CASSPGGGYTF.

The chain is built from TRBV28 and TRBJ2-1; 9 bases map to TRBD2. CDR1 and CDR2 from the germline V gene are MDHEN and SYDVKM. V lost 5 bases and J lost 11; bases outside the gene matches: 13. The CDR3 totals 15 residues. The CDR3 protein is CASSILLAGVVKQFF. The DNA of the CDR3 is TGTGCCAGCAGTATTTTATTAGCGGGAGTAGTTAAGCAGTTCTTC.

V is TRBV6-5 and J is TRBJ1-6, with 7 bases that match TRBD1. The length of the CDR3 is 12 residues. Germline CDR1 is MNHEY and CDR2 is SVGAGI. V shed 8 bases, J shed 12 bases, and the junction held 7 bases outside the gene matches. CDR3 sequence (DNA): TGTGCCAGCTCTAGGGGGCTGGAACCCCTCCACTTT. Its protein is CASSRGLEPLHF.

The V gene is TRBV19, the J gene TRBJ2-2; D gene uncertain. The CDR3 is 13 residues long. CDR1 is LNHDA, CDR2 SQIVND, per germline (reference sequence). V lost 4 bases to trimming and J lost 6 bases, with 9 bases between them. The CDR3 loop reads CASSTVWAGELFF. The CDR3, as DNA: TGTGCCAGTAGTACTGTATGGGCCGGGGAGCTGTTTTTT.

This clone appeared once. The CDR3 DNA reads TGTGCCAGCAGCAGGGAGAGAGAGACCCAGTACTTC. Translated: CASSRERETQYF. The chain uses TRBV7-8 and TRBJ2-5; perhaps TRBD2 as D (5 bases). CDR1 and CDR2 (germline): SGHVS, FQNEAQ. This CDR3 contains 12 residues. Deletions cut 5 bases from V and 4 bases from J, with 8 bases between.

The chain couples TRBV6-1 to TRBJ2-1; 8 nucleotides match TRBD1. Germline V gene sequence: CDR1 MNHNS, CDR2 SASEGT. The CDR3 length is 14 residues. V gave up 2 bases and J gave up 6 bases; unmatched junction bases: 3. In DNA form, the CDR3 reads TGTGCCAGCAGTGAACAGGGGGCTCTCAATGAGCAGTTCTTC. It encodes CASSEQGALNEQFF.

CDR3 in amino acids: CASSEYAPEFYEQYF. DNA for the CDR3: TGCGCCAGCAGTGAATACGCGCCTGAGTTCTACGAGCAGTACTTC. V is TRBV10-2 and J is TRBJ2-7; D unclear. V gave up 3 bases and J gave up 3 bases, with 15 bases separating them. This CDR3 region has 15 residues. Germline CDR1 WSHSY, CDR2 SAAADI.

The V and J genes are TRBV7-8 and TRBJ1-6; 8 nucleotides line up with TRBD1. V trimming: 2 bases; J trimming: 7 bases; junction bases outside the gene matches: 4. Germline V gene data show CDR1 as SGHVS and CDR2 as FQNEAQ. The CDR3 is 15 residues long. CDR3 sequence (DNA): TGTGCCAGCAGCTTATCCGGACAGGGCAATTCACCCCTCCACTTT. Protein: CASSLSGQGNSPLHF.

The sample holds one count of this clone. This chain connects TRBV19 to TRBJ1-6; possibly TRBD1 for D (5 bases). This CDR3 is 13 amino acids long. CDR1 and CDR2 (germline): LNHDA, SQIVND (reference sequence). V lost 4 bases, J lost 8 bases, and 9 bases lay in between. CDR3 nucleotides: TGTGCCAGTAGTAATATGGGGGATTCACCCCTCCACTTT. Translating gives CASSNMGDSPLHF.

Here the CDR3 reads CASSITSGTEQFF. The CDR3 coding sequence is TGTGCCAGTAGTATTACTAGCGGGACCGAGCAGTTCTTC. The J gene is TRBJ2-1, the V gene TRBV19, with TRBD2 matching over 10 bases. The CDR3 is 13 residues long. Germline CDR1 reads LNHDA; CDR2 reads SQIVND (reference sequence). J lost 10 bases, V lost 3 bases, and 3 bases had no gene match.

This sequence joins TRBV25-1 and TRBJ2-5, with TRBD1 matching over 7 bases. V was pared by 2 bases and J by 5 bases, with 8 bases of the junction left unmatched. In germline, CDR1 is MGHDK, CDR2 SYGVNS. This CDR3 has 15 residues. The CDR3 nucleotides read TGTGCCAGCAGTGAAATCCCCGACAGGGCGGAGACCCAGTACTTC. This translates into CASSEIPDRAETQYF. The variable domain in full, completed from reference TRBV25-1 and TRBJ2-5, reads EADIYQTPRYLVIGTGKKITLECSQTMGHDKMYWYQQDPGMELHLIHYSYGVNSTEKGDLSSESTVSRIRTEHFPLTLESARPSHTSQYLCASSEIPDRAETQYFGPGTRLLVL.

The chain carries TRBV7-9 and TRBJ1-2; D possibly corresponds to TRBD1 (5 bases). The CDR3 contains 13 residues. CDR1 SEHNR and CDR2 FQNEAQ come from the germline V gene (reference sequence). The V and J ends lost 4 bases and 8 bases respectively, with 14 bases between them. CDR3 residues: CASSSPGIGGYTF. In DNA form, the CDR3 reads TGTGCCAGCAGCTCACCAGGGATTGGGGGCTACACCTTC. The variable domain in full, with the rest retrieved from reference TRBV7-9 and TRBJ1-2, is DTGVSQNPRHKITKRGQNVTFRCDPISEHNRLYWYRQTLGQGPEFLTYFQNEAQLEKSRLLSDRFSAERPKGSFSTLEIQRTEQGDSAMYLCASSSPGIGGYTFGSGTRLTVV.

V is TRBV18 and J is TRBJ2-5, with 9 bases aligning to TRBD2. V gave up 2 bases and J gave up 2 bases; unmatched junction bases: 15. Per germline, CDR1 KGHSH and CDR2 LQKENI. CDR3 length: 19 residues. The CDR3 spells CASSPEGQGLAGDQETQYF. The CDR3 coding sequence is TGTGCCAGCTCACCAGAGGGGCAGGGACTAGCAGGGGATCAAGAGACCCAGTACTTC.

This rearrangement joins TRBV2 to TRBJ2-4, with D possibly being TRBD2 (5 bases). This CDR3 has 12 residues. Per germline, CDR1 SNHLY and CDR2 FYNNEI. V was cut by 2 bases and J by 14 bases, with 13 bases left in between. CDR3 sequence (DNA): TGTGCCAGCAGTGAAAATTCCCGGGAAGAGTACTTC. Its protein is CASSENSREEYF.

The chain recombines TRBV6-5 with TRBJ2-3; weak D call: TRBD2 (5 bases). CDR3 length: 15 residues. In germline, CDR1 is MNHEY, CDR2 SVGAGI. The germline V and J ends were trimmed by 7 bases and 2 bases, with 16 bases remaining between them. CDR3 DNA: TGTGCCAGCACCTTGAGCGGATCTCTCACAGATACGCAGTATTTT. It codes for CASTLSGSLTDTQYF.

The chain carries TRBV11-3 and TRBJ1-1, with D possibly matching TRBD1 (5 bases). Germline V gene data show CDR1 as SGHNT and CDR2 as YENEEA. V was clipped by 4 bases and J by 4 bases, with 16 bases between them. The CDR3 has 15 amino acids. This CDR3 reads CASSSNAPGSTEAFF. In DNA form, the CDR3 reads TGTGCCAGCAGCTCTAACGCCCCAGGGAGCACTGAAGCTTTCTTT.

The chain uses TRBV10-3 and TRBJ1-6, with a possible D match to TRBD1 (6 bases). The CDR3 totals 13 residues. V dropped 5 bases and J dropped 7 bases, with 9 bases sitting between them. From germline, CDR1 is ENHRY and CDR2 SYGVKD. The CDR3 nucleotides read TGTGCCATCAGTCACAGGGACAATTCACCCCTCCACTTT. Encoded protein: CAISHRDNSPLHF.

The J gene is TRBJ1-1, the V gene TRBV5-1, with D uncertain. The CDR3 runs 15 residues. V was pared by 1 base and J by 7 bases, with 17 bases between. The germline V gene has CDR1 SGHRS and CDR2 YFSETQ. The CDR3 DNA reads TGCGCCAGCAGCTTGAATATGGGTGCAGGAGTTGAAGCTTTCTTT. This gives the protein CASSLNMGAGVEAFF.

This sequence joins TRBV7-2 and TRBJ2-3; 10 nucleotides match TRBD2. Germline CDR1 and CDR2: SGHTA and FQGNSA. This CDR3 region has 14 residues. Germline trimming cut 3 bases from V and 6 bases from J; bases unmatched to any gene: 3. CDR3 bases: TGTGCCAGCAGCTTCGGGACTAGCGCTGATACGCAGTATTTT. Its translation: CASSFGTSADTQYF.

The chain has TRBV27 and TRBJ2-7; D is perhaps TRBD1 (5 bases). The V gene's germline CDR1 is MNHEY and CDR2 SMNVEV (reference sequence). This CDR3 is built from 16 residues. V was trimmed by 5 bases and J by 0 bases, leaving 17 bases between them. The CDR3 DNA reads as TGTGCCAGCAGTCTCCGACAGCCCGGGCCCTCCTACGAGCAGTACTTC. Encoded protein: CASSLRQPGPSYEQYF.

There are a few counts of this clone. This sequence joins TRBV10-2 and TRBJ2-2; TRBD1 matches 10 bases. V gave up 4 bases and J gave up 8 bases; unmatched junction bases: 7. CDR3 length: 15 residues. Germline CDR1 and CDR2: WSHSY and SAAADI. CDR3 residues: CASSVGQGVGGELFF. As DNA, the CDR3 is TGCGCCAGCAGTGTCGGACAGGGGGTAGGGGGGGAGCTGTTTTTT.

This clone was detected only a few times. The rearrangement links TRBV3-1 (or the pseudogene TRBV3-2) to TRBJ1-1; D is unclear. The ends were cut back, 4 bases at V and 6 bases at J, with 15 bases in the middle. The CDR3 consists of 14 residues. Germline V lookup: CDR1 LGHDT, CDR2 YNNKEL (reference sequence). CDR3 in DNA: TGTGCCAGCAGCCTATCCCACGGCACCTCTGAAGCTTTCTTT. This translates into CASSLSHGTSEAFF.